The source of this T cell receptor beta chain is a study of blood T cells in healthy people across ages. This clonotype appeared a few times. The antigen is undetermined. Germline V gives CDR1 SGDLS, CDR2 YYNGEE. Trimming left V 4 bases short and J 0 bases short, with 14 bases between. There are 15 residues in the CDR3. Notes on the study in general: There was no known CMV status for donors, so expanded clonotype changes were possibly confounded.

Next came a second PCR, run for roughly 7 to 12 cycles, which used a sample-barcoded 5' primer along with a J-beta primer mix. One entry per CDR3 protein results from TCRdb running MiXCR on the 5' RACE reads. Among about 1.5 million distinct CDR3 sequences listed, less than 45% were seen once. The chain carries TRBV9 and TRBJ2-7; D ambiguous. Material: blood. The receptor was derived from a woman aged 18-29 years in good health. The CDR3 region has the DNA TGTGCCAGCAGCCCAGGTGACGCCGACTCCTACGAGCAGTACTTC. Protein: CASSPGDADSYEQYF.